The sequence of this TCR beta chain was determined in a study of T cells after yellow fever vaccination. As regards this clonotype: One junction end disagrees with the germline gene, perhaps due to a read error.

Germline CDR1 reads MNHEY; CDR2 reads SMNVEV (reference sequence). The CDR3 totals 13 residues. TCRdb analysed the 5' RACE reads with MiXCR anew, one entry per CDR3 protein. The sample holds about 340,000 distinct CDR3 sequences, approximately 4% seen once. This clonotype was obtained from a man aged 18 to 29 who received the YFV17D yellow fever vaccine. The sequenced sample was PBMCs, obtained 5 days after the yellow fever booster vaccination. The chain carries TRBV27 and TRBJ2-2; TRBD2 agrees at 8 bases. The DNA of the CDR3 is TGTGCCAGCAGTTCACGGGGGGGCGGGCAGCTGTTTTTT. Protein sequence: CASSSRGGGQLFF.